This TCR beta chain comes out of a study of T cells after posttransplantation cyclophosphamide. The study, taken as a whole, reports: After PTCy, TRB diversity resembled that of CNI/methotrexate controls.

This clone was counted a few times. Antigen unknown. The data were produced by immunoSEQ multiplex PCR, yet TCRdb's version contains in-frame clones alone and is incomplete. The sample shows under 35,000 clones, around nine tenths of them seen only once. The naive gate required viable CD3+CD4+ or CD3+CD8+ cells with CCR7+CD45RA+CD45RO-CD95-CD27+CD28+ phenotype. Peripheral blood was collected from the related graft donor on the marrow donation day. This TCR was sampled from a woman aged 55-69 years in good health, CMV-negative, and a related stem cell transplant donor. Sequencing used naive CD4+ T cells sorted from PBMCs.

Here the CDR3 reads CASRRDRVNTEAFF. In nucleotides, the CDR3 is TGTGCCAGCAGGAGGGACAGGGTAAACACTGAAGCTTTCTTT. V usage is TRBV27 and J usage is TRBJ1-1; TRBD1 agrees at 9 bases. Germline V gives CDR1 MNHEY, CDR2 SMNVEV (reference sequence). After removal of 6 bases from V and 2 bases from J, the junction contained 4 bases not matched to a gene. This CDR3 comprises 14 residues.